The sample holds many counts of the clone carrying this T cell receptor beta chain. The CDR3 consists of 22 residues. Trimming took 2 bases from V and 2 from J; bases not matched to a gene: 17. Germline values: CDR1 SGHTA, CDR2 FQGNSA. Amplification yielded TCR beta CDR3 regions, with RNA transcripts as the source. An initial round of RT-PCR targeting the TCR CDR3 relied on the HTBI primer set. TCRdb processed the multiplex PCR reads anew with MiXCR; each CDR3 protein has one entry. The sample lists approximately 560,000 distinct CDR3 sequences; 15% to 18% were seen once. This sample was taken from a study of T cells in Graves' hyperthyroidism and ophthalmopathy.

The clonotype was recovered from a woman younger than 45 with Graves' hyperthyroidism. Sequencing used blood. This chain uses TRBV7-2 with TRBJ2-1; 14 nucleotides agree with TRBD2. The CDR3 DNA follows: TGTGCCAGCAGCTTATCCTTTGGACTAGCGGGAGGTCGGGATGGAGCCTACAATGAGCAGTTCTTC. Amino acid sequence: CASSLSFGLAGGRDGAYNEQFF.